This record looks at one TCR beta chain sequence and its context. V lost 6 bases and J 1 base, leaving 7 bases between the germline ends. The CDR3 length is 13 residues. The germline CDR1 and CDR2 sequences are SNHLY and FYNNEI. These data come from a study of blood T cell repertoires in COVID-19. Across the study: The origin of the acute and convalescent COVID-19 samples was the United States, Italy and Spain.

In the original workflow: Amplification with reference gene primers provided the estimates of nucleated cell counts. Sequencing used immunoSEQ multiplex PCR; TCRdb keeps in-frame clones, though not all of them. The D gene and trimming were derived from the DNA, and the V and J assignments and clone size from that table. The sample holds 260,000 or so clones; approximately 87% are singletons and the top ten take roughly 8.6%. The clonotype was recovered from a human donor in a cohort sampled during active COVID-19. The chain uses TRBV2 and TRBJ2-4; no reliable D call. Sequencing was done on a sample of peripheral blood. Here the CDR3 reads CASSPGAKNIQYF. In DNA form, the CDR3 reads TGTGCCAGCAGCCCGGGTGCCAAAAACATTCAGTACTTC.